This TCR beta chain was identified during a study of T-cell memory formation after mild COVID-19. The CDR3 totals 16 residues. The V gene lost 1 base and the J gene lost 8 bases, with 18 bases spanning the gap. Per the germline V gene, CDR1 is MGHDK and CDR2 is SYGVNS. This clonotype was found a few times. TCRdb ran MiXCR on the 5' RACE reads and lists one entry per CDR3 protein. The table records about 200,000 distinct CDR3 sequences, 9.5% of them present only once. The chain joins TRBV25-1 to TRBJ2-4; D gene ambiguous. Sequenced material: PBMCs or a T cell subset sorted from them (not recorded which). The sequence came from a man between 18 and 29 years old who had mild COVID-19 (a few samples of this study predate the infection). Cell type and time point are not known. The CDR3 spells CASSESTRAPKDIQYF. The CDR3 nucleotides are TGTGCCAGCAGTGAATCCACAAGAGCGCCTAAGGACATTCAGTACTTC.